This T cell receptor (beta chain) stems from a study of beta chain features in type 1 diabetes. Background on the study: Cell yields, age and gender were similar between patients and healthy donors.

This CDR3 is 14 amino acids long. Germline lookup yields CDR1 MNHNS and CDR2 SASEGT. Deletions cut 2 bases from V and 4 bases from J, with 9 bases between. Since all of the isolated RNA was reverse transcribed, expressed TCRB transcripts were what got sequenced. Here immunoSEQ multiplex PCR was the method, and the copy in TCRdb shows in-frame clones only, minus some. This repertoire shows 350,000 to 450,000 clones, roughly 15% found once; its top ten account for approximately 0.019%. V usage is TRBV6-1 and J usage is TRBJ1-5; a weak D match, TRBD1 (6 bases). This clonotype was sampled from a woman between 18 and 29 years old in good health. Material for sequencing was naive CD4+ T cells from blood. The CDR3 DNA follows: TGTGCCAGCAGTGAATACAGGGTGAATCAGCCCCAGCATTTT. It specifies CASSEYRVNQPQHF.